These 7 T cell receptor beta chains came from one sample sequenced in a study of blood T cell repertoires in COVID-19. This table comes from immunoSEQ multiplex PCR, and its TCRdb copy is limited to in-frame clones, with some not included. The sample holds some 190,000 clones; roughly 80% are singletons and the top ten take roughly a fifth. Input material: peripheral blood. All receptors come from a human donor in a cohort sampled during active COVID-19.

The CDR3 here is CASSLVSEDSYGYTF. CDR3 sequence (DNA): TGTGCCAGCAGCTTAGTATCAGAGGACAGCTATGGCTACACCTTC. The chain has TRBV11-2 and TRBJ1-2, with a possible D match to TRBD1 (6 bases). This CDR3 spans 15 amino acids. V was clipped by 1 base and J by 4 bases, with 13 bases between them. Germline V CDR1 and CDR2: SGHAT, FQNNGV.

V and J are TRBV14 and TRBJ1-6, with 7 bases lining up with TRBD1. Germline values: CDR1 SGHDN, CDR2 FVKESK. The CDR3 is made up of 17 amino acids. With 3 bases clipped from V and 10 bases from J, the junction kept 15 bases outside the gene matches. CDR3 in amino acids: CASSHSRGTVVYSPLHF. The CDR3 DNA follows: TGTGCCAGCAGCCACAGTAGGGGGACAGTCGTCTACTCACCCCTCCACTTT.

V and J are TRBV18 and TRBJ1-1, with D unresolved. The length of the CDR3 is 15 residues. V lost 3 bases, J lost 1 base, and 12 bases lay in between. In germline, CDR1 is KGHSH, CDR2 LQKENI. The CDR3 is CASSPFLQKNTEAFF. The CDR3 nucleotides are TGTGCCAGCTCACCTTTTTTACAGAAGAACACTGAAGCTTTCTTT.

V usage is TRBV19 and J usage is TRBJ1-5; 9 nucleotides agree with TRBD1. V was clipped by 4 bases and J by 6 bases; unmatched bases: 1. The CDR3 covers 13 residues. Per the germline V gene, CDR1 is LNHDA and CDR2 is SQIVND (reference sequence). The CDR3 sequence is CASSRQGGQPQHF. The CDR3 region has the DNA TGTGCCAGTAGTAGACAGGGGGGTCAGCCCCAGCATTTT.

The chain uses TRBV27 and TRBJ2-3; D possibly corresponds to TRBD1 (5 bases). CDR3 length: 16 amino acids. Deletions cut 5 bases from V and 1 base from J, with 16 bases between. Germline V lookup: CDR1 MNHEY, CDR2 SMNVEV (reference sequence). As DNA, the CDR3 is TGTGCCAGCAGTCTTCGACTGGTAGGGGGCACAGATACGCAGTATTTT. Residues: CASSLRLVGGTDTQYF.

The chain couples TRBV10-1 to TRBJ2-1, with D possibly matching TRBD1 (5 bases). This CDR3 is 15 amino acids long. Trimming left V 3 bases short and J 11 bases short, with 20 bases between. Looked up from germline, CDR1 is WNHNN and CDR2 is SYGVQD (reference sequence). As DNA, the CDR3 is TGCGCCAGCAGTGACTTTGACAGATACAATGAAAAGCAGTTCTTC. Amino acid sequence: CASSDFDRYNEKQFF.

DNA for the CDR3: TGTGCCAGTGGATCCCAGGGTGTCACTGAAGCTTTCTTT. Translating gives CASGSQGVTEAFF. The chain carries TRBV19 and TRBJ1-1, with D perhaps TRBD1 (5 bases). Trimming pared 8 bases from V and 4 bases from J, leaving 14 bases between. The CDR3 is 13 residues long. Per the germline V gene, CDR1 is LNHDA and CDR2 is SQIVND (reference sequence). Supplemented by reference TRBV19 and TRBJ1-1, the full variable domain reads DGGITQSPKYLFRKEGQNVTLSCEQNLNHDAMYWYRQDPGQGLRLIYYSQIVNDFQKGDIAEGYSVSREKKESFPLTVTSAQKNPTAFYLCASGSQGVTEAFFGQGTRLTVV.